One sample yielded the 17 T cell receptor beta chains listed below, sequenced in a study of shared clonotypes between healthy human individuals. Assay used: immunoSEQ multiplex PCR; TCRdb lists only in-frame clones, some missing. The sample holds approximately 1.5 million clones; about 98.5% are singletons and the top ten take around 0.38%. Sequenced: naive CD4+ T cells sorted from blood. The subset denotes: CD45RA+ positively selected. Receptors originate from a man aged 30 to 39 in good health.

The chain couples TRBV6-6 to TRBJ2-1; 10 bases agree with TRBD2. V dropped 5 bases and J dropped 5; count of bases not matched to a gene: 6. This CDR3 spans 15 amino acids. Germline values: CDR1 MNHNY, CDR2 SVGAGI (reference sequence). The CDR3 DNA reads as TGTGCCAGCAGTCTTCCCGGACTAGCGGACAATGAGCAGTTCTTC. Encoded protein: CASSLPGLADNEQFF.

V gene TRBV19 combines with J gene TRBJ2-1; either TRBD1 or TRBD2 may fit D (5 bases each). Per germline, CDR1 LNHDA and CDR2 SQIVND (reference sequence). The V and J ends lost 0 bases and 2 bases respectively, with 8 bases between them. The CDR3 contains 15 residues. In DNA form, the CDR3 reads TGTGCCAGTAGTATAGAAGGGACGCCCTACAATGAGCAGTTCTTC. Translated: CASSIEGTPYNEQFF.

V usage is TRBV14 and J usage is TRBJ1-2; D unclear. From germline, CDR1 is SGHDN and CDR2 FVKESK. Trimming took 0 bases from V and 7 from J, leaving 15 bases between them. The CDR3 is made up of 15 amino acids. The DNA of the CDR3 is TGTGCCAGCAGCCAAGATGTAAGACCCCGGTTTGGCTACACCTTC. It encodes CASSQDVRPRFGYTF.

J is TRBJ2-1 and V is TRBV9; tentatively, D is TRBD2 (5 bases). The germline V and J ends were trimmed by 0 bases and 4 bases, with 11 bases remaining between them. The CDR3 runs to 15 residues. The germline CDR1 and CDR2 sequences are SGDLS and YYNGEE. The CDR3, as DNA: TGTGCCAGCAGCGTAGGGCCTAGCAATTACAATGAGCAGTTCTTC. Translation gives CASSVGPSNYNEQFF. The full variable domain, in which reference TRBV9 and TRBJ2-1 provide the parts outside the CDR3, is DSGVTQTPKHLITATGQRVTLRCSPRSGDLSVYWYQQSLDQGLQFLIQYYNGEERAKGNILERFSAQQFPDLHSELNLSSLELGDSALYFCASSVGPSNYNEQFFGPGTRLTVL.

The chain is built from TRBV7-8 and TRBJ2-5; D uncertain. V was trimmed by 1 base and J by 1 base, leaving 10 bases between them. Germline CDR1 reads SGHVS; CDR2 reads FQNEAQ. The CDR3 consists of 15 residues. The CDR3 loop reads CASSLVRSPQETQYF. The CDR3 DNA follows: TGTGCCAGCAGCTTAGTACGGTCACCCCAAGAGACCCAGTACTTC.

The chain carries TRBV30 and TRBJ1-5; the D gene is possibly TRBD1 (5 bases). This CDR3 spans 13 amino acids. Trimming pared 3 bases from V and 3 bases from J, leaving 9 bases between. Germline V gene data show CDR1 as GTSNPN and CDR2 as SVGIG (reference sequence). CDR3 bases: TGTGCCTGGAGGCCGGGGGACAATCAGCCCCAGCATTTT. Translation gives CAWRPGDNQPQHF.

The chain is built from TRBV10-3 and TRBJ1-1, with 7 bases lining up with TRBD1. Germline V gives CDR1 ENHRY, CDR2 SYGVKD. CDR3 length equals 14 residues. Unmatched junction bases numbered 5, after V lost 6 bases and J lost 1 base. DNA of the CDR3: TGTGCCATCAGCGCCTACAGGGGGAACACTGAAGCTTTCTTT. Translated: CAISAYRGNTEAFF.

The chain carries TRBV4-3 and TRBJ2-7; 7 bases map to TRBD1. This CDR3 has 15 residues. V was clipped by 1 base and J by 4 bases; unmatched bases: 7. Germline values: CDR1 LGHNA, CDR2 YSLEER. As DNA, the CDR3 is TGCGCCAGCAGCCAAGGACGACAGGGTTCTTACGAGCAGTACTTC. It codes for CASSQGRQGSYEQYF.

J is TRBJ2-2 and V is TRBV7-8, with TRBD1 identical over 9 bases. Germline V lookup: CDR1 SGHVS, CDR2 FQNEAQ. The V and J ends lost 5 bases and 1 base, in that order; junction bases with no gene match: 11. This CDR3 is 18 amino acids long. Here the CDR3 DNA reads TGTGCCAGCAGCCTACGCCCCGGGACAGGGATGAACACCGGGGAGCTGTTTTTT. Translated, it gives CASSLRPGTGMNTGELFF.

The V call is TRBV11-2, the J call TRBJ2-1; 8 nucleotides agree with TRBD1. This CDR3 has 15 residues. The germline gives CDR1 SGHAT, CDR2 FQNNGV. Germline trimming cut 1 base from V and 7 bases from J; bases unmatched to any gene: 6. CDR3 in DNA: TGTGCCAGCAGCTTAGCAGGGGGCAATGTAAATGAGCAGTTCTTC. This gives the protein CASSLAGGNVNEQFF.

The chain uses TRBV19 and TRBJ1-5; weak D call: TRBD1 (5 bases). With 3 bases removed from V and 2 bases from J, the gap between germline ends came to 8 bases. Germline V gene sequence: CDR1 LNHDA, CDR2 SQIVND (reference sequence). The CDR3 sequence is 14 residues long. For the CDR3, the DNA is TGTGCCAGTAGTATGCGCAGGGGCAATCAGCCCCAGCATTTT. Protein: CASSMRRGNQPQHF. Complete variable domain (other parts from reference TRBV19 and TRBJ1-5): DGGITQSPKYLFRKEGQNVTLSCEQNLNHDAMYWYRQDPGQGLRLIYYSQIVNDFQKGDIAEGYSVSREKKESFPLTVTSAQKNPTAFYLCASSMRRGNQPQHFGDGTRLSIL.

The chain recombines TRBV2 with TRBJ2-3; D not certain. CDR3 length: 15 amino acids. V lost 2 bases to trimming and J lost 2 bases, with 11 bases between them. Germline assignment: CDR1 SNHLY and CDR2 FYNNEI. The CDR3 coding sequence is TGTGCCAGCAGTGAACGCCTCCCCGACACAGATACGCAGTATTTT. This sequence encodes CASSERLPDTDTQYF.

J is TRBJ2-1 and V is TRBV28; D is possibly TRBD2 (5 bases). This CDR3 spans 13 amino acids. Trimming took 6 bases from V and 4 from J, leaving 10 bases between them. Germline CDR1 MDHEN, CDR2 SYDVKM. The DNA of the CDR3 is TGTGCCAGCAGCGGGAATTGGTACAATGAGCAGTTCTTC. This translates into CASSGNWYNEQFF.

Here the CDR3 DNA reads TGTGCCAGTAGTATAGATCGGTTAGCGGGTATAGAGACCCAGTACTTC. Its translation is CASSIDRLAGIETQYF. The chain has TRBV19 and TRBJ2-5; TRBD2 agrees at 7 bases. After removal of 0 bases from V and 4 bases from J, the junction contained 8 bases not matched to a gene. CDR1 and CDR2 from the germline V gene are LNHDA and SQIVND (reference sequence). The CDR3 sequence is 16 residues long.

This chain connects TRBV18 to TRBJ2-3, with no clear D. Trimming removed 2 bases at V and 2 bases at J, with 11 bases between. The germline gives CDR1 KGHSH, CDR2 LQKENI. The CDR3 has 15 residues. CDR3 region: CASSPRLTATDTQYF. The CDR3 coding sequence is TGTGCCAGCTCACCAAGGCTGACCGCCACAGATACGCAGTATTTT.

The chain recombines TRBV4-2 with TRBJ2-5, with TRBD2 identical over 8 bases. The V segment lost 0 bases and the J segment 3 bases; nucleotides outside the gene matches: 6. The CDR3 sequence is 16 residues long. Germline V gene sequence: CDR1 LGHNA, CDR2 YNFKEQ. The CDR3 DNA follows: TGTGCCAGCAGCCAAGATACAGCGGGAGTTGAAGAGACCCAGTACTTC. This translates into CASSQDTAGVEETQYF.

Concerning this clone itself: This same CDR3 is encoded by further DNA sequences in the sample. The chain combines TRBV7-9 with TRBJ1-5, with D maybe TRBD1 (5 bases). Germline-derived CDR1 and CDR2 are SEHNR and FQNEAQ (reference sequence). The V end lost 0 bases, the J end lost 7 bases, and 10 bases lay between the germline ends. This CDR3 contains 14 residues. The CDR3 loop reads CASSLAGGGQPQHF. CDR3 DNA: TGTGCCAGCAGCTTAGCAGGCGGGGGACAGCCCCAGCATTTT.